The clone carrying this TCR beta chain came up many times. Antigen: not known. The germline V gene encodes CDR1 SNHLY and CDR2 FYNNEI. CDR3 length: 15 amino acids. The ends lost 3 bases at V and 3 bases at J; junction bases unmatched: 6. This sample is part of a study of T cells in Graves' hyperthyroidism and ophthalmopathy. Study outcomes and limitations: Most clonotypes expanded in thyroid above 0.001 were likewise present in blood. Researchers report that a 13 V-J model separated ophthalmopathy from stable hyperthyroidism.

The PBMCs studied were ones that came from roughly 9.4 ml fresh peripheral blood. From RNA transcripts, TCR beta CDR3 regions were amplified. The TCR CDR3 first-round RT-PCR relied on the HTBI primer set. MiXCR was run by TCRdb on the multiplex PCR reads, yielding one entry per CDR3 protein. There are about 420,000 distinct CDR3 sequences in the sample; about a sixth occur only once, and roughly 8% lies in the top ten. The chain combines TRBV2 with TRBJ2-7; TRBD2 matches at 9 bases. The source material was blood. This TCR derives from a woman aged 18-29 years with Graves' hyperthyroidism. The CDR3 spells CASSDRRGGSYEQYF. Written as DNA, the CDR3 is TGTGCCAGCAGTGATCGGCGGGGGGGCAGCTACGAGCAGTACTTC.